The 14 T cell receptor beta chains below come from one sample, sequenced in a study of identical twins. MiXCR was run by TCRdb on the 5' RACE reads, yielding one entry per CDR3 protein. The profile covers some 790,000 distinct CDR3 sequences, with around a sixth appearing a single time and 13% taken by the ten largest. A further study also used this sample, focusing on T cells expressing NK-cell markers.

The source material was PBMCs. Receptor source: a woman aged 18-29 years in good health.

The rearrangement links TRBV10-3 to TRBJ2-7; D ambiguous. Germline-derived CDR1 and CDR2 are ENHRY and SYGVKD. Trimming cost V 3 bases and J 0 bases, with 15 bases left between them. This CDR3 has 16 amino acids. CDR3 residues: CAISDRANTSSYEQYF. DNA for the CDR3: TGTGCCATCAGTGATCGTGCGAATACCAGCTCCTACGAGCAGTACTTC.

The chain has TRBV29-1 and TRBJ2-5; perhaps TRBD2 as D (5 bases). The CDR3 loop spans 12 amino acids. V was trimmed by 4 bases and J by 3 bases, leaving 9 bases between them. Looked up from germline, CDR1 is SQVTM and CDR2 is ANQGSEA. The CDR3 DNA follows: TGCAGCGTTGCTTCCGGGGAAGAGACCCAGTACTTC. Its translation: CSVASGEETQYF.

This clonotype has a handful of counts. The chain links TRBV6-2 or TRBV6-3 to TRBJ2-7, with 9 bases lining up with TRBD1. The V segment lost 5 bases and the J segment 3 bases; nucleotides outside the gene matches: 8. Germline CDR1 is MNHEY and CDR2 is SVGEGT. The CDR3 contains 15 residues. CDR3: CASSDQGTGHYEQYF. The CDR3 DNA reads as TGTGCCAGCAGTGACCAGGGGACAGGGCACTACGAGCAGTACTTC.

The chain links TRBV6-5 to TRBJ2-7, with D uncertain. The V end lost 2 bases, the J end lost 3 bases, and 11 bases lay between the germline ends. The CDR3 length is 14 residues. Per germline, CDR1 MNHEY and CDR2 SVGAGI. CDR3 DNA: TGTGCCAGCAGTTACAATGGAGCAAACTACGAGCAGTACTTC. Translated, it gives CASSYNGANYEQYF.

This clonotype was recorded a few times. This chain connects TRBV20-1 to TRBJ2-3; D gene uncertain. Trimming took off 3 bases at V and 5 bases at J, with 12 bases between the two ends. Germline V gives CDR1 DFQATT, CDR2 SNEGSKA (reference sequence). CDR3 length: 13 residues. The CDR3 nucleotides read TGCAGTGCTAGTCGCTGGGGTAAAGATACGCAGTATTTT. Amino acid sequence: CSASRWGKDTQYF.

This clonotype appeared a few times. The CDR3 sequence is CASTRETDNSPLHF. CDR3 in DNA: TGTGCCAGCACTCGGGAGACCGATAATTCACCCCTCCACTTT. The chain couples TRBV7-9 to TRBJ1-6; D gene uncertain. Germline-derived CDR1 and CDR2 are SEHNR and FQNEAQ (reference sequence). V lost 7 bases and J 5 bases, leaving 12 bases between the germline ends. This CDR3 region has 14 residues.

This clonotype was seen a few times. The chain recombines TRBV6-1 with TRBJ2-5, with TRBD2 matching over 7 bases. The germline CDR1 and CDR2 sequences are MNHNS and SASEGT. CDR3 size: 17 residues. Trimming removed 7 bases from V and 2 bases from J; junction bases left unmatched: 16. The CDR3 reads CASIPRVGGSTQETQYF. The CDR3 bases are TGTGCCAGCATTCCCCGGGTGGGCGGGAGTACACAAGAGACCCAGTACTTC.

This clonotype was seen at least ten times. This rearrangement joins TRBV12-3 or TRBV12-4 to TRBJ1-4, with 7 positions matching TRBD1. The CDR3 contains 14 residues. Trimming took 5 bases from V and 6 from J; bases not matched to a gene: 6. The chain's CDR3 is CASSPGQAYEKLFF. The CDR3 coding sequence is TGTGCCAGCAGTCCAGGACAGGCATATGAAAAACTGTTTTTT.

This clonotype was observed a few times. This chain joins TRBV5-1 and TRBJ2-3, with TRBD1 as a possible D gene (5 bases). The V gene's germline CDR1 is SGHRS and CDR2 YFSETQ. This CDR3 is built from 14 residues. With 2 bases removed from V and 0 bases from J, the gap between germline ends came to 7 bases. CDR3 region: CASSFKGSTDTQYF. In nucleotides, the CDR3 is TGCGCCAGCAGCTTCAAGGGGAGCACAGATACGCAGTATTTT.

This chain connects TRBV10-2 to TRBJ1-2; TRBD1 matches at 10 bases. Germline V gene data show CDR1 as WSHSY and CDR2 as SAAADI. This CDR3 comprises 14 residues. The V segment lost 5 bases and the J segment 6 bases; nucleotides outside the gene matches: 6. As DNA, the CDR3 is TGCGCCAGCAGTCCGATCGGACAGGGGGATGGCTACACCTTC. Its translation is CASSPIGQGDGYTF.

This clonotype appeared a few times. The chain joins TRBV12-5 to TRBJ1-5; no clear D gene. Trimming took off 1 base at V and 5 bases at J, with 15 bases between the two ends. The germline V gene has CDR1 LGHNT and CDR2 FRNRAP. CDR3 length equals 16 residues. The CDR3 bases are TGTGCTAGTGGTTTGGCTGACACCTTCCCCCATCAGCCCCAGCATTTT. This codes for CASGLADTFPHQPQHF. Full variable domain (missing parts from reference TRBV12-5 and TRBJ1-5): DARVTQTPRHKVTEMGQEVTMRCQPILGHNTVFWYRQTMMQGLELLAYFRNRAPLDDSGMPKDRFSAEMPDATLATLKIQPSEPRDSAVYFCASGLADTFPHQPQHFGDGTRLSIL.

This clonotype was counted only a few times. V usage is TRBV12-3 or TRBV12-4 and J usage is TRBJ2-3; D is unresolved. This CDR3 region has 14 residues. The V gene lost 7 bases and the J gene lost 2 bases, with 13 bases spanning the gap. CDR3 loop: CASTRLGFTDTQYF. As DNA, the CDR3 is TGTGCCAGCACTAGACTTGGGTTCACAGATACGCAGTATTTT.

This clonotype was picked up a small number of times. The CDR3 region is CASRLAGVYEQYF. The CDR3 DNA reads as TGTGCCAGCAGGCTAGCGGGAGTTTACGAGCAGTACTTC. The V gene is TRBV7-2, the J gene TRBJ2-7; 10 bases match TRBD2. The CDR3 has 13 amino acids. The germline V gene encodes CDR1 SGHTA and CDR2 FQGNSA. J gave up 4 bases and V 6 bases, and 3 bases lay outside the gene matches.

This clonotype has a count of ten or more. This chain joins TRBV20-1 and TRBJ2-2; no definite D call. Deletions cut 3 bases from V and 1 base from J, with 9 bases between. This CDR3 has 14 residues. Germline lookup yields CDR1 DFQATT and CDR2 SNEGSKA (reference sequence). In nucleotides, the CDR3 is TGCAGTGCTAGCAGGCTAGAGAACACCGGGGAGCTGTTTTTT. Amino acids: CSASRLENTGELFF.